The text below deals with one T cell receptor beta chain. Authors' analysis steps: Using reference gene primer amplification, nucleated cell counts were estimated. Method: immunoSEQ multiplex PCR; TCRdb's copy keeps in-frame clones and lacks some. That table supplies the V and J calls and clone size; D and trimming were determined from the DNA. The sample consists of approximately 130,000 clones, about three quarters of them appearing once. Trimming stripped 0 bases from V and 3 bases from J, with 2 bases between. The germline CDR1 and CDR2 sequences are SGDLS and YYNGEE. There are 12 residues in the CDR3. This sample was included in a study of blood T cell repertoires in COVID-19. Whole-study context: Samples representing acute and convalescent COVID-19 were sourced from the United States, Italy and Spain. T cells, B-cell-depleted T cells, or PBMCs provided the cDNA or gDNA that served as material.

The sequence derives from a woman in her seventies with acute or convalescent COVID-19. V is TRBV9 and J is TRBJ2-3; D not resolved. Material for sequencing was peripheral blood. This CDR3 reads CASSVATDTQYF. The DNA of the CDR3 is TGTGCCAGCAGCGTAGCAACAGATACGCAGTATTTT. The full variable domain, completed using reference TRBV9 and TRBJ2-3, is DSGVTQTPKHLITATGQRVTLRCSPRSGDLSVYWYQQSLDQGLQFLIQYYNGEERAKGNILERFSAQQFPDLHSELNLSSLELGDSALYFCASSVATDTQYFGPGTRLTVL.